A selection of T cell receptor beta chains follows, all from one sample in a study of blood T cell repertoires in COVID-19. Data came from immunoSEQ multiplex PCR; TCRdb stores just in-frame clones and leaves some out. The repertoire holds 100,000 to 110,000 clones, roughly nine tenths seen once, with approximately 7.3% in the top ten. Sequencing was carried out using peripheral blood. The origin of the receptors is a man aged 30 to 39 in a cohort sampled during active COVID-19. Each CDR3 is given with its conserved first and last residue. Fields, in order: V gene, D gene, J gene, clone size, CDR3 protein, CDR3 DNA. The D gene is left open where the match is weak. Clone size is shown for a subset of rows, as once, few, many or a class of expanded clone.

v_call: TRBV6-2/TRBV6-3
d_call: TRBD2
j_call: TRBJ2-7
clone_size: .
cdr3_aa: CASSGTTSGGPLYEQYF
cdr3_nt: TGTGCCAGCAGTGGTACAACTAGCGGGGGCCCGCTTTACGAGCAGTACTTC

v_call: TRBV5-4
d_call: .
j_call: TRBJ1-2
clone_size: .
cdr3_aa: CASSFVEGHGYTF
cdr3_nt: TGTGCCAGCAGCTTCGTGGAGGGTCATGGCTACACCTTC

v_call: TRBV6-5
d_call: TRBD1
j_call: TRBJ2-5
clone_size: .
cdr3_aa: CASSYSRQGLGTQYF
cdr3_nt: TGTGCCAGCAGTTACTCTAGACAGGGGTTGGGGACCCAGTACTTC

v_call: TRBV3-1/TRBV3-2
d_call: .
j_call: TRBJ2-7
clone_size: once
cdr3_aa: CASSPDLYEQYF
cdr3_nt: TGTGCCAGCAGCCCCGACTTGTACGAGCAGTACTTC

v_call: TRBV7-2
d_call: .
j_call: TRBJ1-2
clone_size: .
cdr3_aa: CASSLTGYGYTF
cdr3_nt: TGTGCCAGCAGCTTGACAGGCTATGGCTACACCTTC

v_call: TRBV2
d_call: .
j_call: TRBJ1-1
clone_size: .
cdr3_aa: CASSEVRGDGTEAFF
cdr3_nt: TGTGCCAGCAGTGAAGTACGGGGTGACGGCACTGAAGCTTTCTTT

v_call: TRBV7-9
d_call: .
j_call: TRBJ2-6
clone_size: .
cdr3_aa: CASSSGDSGANVLTF
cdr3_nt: TGTGCCAGCAGCTCAGGGGATTCTGGGGCCAACGTCCTGACTTTC

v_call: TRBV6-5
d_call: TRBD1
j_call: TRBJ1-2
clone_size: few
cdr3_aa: CASSRTGGYGYTF
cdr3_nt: TGTGCCAGCAGCAGAACAGGGGGCTATGGCTACACCTTC

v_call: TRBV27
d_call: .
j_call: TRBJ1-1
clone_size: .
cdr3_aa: CASSLRVSGSEAFF
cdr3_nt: TGTGCCAGCAGTTTGAGGGTCTCGGGTTCTGAAGCTTTCTTT

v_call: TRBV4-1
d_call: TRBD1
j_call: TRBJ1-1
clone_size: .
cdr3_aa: CASSQAPGQGGDYTEAFF
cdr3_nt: TGCGCCAGCAGCCAAGCGCCGGGACAGGGGGGGGATTACACTGAAGCTTTCTTT

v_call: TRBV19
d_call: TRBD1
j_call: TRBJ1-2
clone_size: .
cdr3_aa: CASTPGGGGSYGYTF
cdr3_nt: TGTGCCAGTACCCCAGGGGGCGGAGGTTCCTATGGCTACACCTTC

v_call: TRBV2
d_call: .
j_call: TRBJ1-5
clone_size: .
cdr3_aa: CASRKGGEGQPQHF
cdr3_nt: TGTGCCAGTAGAAAGGGAGGGGAGGGCCAGCCCCAGCATTTT